The 26 T cell receptor beta chains below come from one sample, sequenced in a study of cytomegalovirus exposure and HLA in healthy donors. PCR primers comprised 60 Vbeta and 13 Jbeta primers. TCRdb keeps only in-frame clones here, not all; method: immunoSEQ multiplex PCR. The table includes around 120,000 clones, about 83% detected once. Sequencing was done on a sample of PBMCs. These receptors all come from a woman between 35 and 50 years old in good health and CMV-seropositive.

The chain carries TRBV29-1 and TRBJ2-7; TRBD2 agrees at 11 bases. The CDR3 is made up of 17 amino acids. Per the germline V gene, CDR1 is SQVTM and CDR2 is ANQGSEA. V lost 1 base, J lost 0 bases, and 8 bases stayed unmatched. CDR3 loop: CSVEGSPTSGSSYEQYF. In nucleotides, the CDR3 is TGCAGCGTTGAAGGGTCCCCAACTAGCGGGAGCTCCTACGAGCAGTACTTC.

This clone was picked up one time. This CDR3 is CASSFLGQGQPGTGGNTIYF. Written as DNA, the CDR3 is TGTGCCAGCAGTTTCCTGGGACAGGGTCAACCCGGGACGGGAGGAAACACCATATATTTT. The chain uses TRBV27 and TRBJ1-3; 9 positions match TRBD1. V lost 3 bases, J lost 4 bases, and 19 bases stayed unmatched. The germline gives CDR1 MNHEY, CDR2 SMNVEV (reference sequence). The CDR3 is 20 amino acids.

This clone showed up just a few times. Other DNA sequences in the sample encode the same CDR3. The chain couples TRBV2 to TRBJ2-6, with 9 bases that match TRBD1. The CDR3 has 16 amino acids. V lost 2 bases to trimming and J lost 2 bases; unmatched junction nucleotides: 1. Germline values: CDR1 SNHLY, CDR2 FYNNEI. The CDR3 DNA follows: TGTGCCAGCAGTGAAACAGGGGGCGCTGGGGCCAACGTCCTGACTTTC. Translated, it gives CASSETGGAGANVLTF.

The chain carries TRBV21-1 and TRBJ2-7; the table calls TRBD1, which could not be checked here. TRBV21-1 is a recognized pseudogene. The CDR3 has 15 amino acids. The CDR3 loop reads CASSKAGQDSYEQYF. CDR3 DNA sequence: TGTGCCAGCAGCAAAGCCGGACAGGATTCCTACGAGCAGTACTTC.

The chain is built from TRBV28 and TRBJ1-2, with 7 bases that match TRBD1. The CDR3 is 12 amino acids. The germline CDR1 and CDR2 sequences are MDHEN and SYDVKM. Losses at the gene ends were 6 bases for V and 8 bases for J; bases not matched to a gene: 6. Here the CDR3 DNA reads TGTGCCAGCAGGTCTGACAGGGTAGGCTACACCTTC. Translating it yields CASRSDRVGYTF.

In DNA, the CDR3 is TGCGCCAGCAGCCAAGGACAGGGGTACACCGGGGAGCTGTTTTTT. Translated, it gives CASSQGQGYTGELFF. V is TRBV5-1 and J is TRBJ2-2; 9 nucleotides align to TRBD1. The ends lost 4 bases at V and 3 bases at J; junction bases unmatched: 4. The CDR3 loop spans 15 amino acids. The germline CDR1 and CDR2 sequences are SGHRS and YFSETQ.

This clone was observed a handful of times. The chain has TRBV15 and TRBJ2-7; 11 nucleotides align to TRBD1. V was clipped by 4 bases and J by 3 bases; unmatched bases: 2. Germline CDR1 is LNHNV and CDR2 is YYDKDF (reference sequence). The CDR3 totals 14 residues. The CDR3 sequence is CATSTGTGGYEQYF. The DNA for the CDR3 is TGTGCCACCAGCACCGGGACAGGGGGCTACGAGCAGTACTTC.

V and J are TRBV10-1 and TRBJ2-5; D possibly corresponds to TRBD1 (5 bases). CDR1 and CDR2 (germline): WNHNN, SYGVQD (reference sequence). The CDR3 loop spans 14 amino acids. Trimming removed 4 bases from V and 3 bases from J, with 12 bases in between. The CDR3 sequence is CASSARGTKETQYF. CDR3 DNA: TGCGCCAGCAGTGCTAGGGGAACCAAAGAGACCCAGTACTTC.

The CDR3 sequence is CACQPSQGGTEAFF. CDR3 sequence (DNA): TGTGCCTGCCAACCGTCTCAGGGGGGCACTGAAGCTTTCTTT. The rearrangement uses TRBV30 and TRBJ1-1, with TRBD1 matching 7 bases. This CDR3 contains 14 residues. Germline loops: CDR1 GTSNPN, CDR2 SVGIG (reference sequence). V was pared by 6 bases and J by 4 bases, with 11 bases of the junction left unmatched.

The chain is built from TRBV5-1 and TRBJ2-7; D is perhaps TRBD2 (7 bases). V lost 6 bases to trimming and J lost 2 bases, with 12 bases between them. There are 13 residues in the CDR3. Germline lookup yields CDR1 SGHRS and CDR2 YFSETQ. The chain's CDR3 is CASTAGATYEQYF. The CDR3 DNA sequence: TGCGCCAGCACCGCGGGGGCAACCTACGAGCAGTACTTC.

V and J are TRBV11-2 and TRBJ2-7; D is possibly TRBD1 (6 bases). Trimming stripped 1 base from V and 2 bases from J, with 6 bases between. The CDR3 totals 13 residues. Looked up from germline, CDR1 is SGHAT and CDR2 is FQNNGV. The CDR3 coding sequence is TGTGCCAGCAGCTTAGCAGGGGCCTACGAGCAGTACTTC. Protein: CASSLAGAYEQYF.

This clone was recorded once. CDR3 DNA: TGCAGCGTTGCGGCGGGCTCCTACGAGCAGTACTTC. Its protein product is CSVAAGSYEQYF. This chain uses TRBV29-1 with TRBJ2-5; D is perhaps TRBD2 (5 bases). With the DNA end fitting TRBJ2-7 better, the J assignment may be wrong. In germline, CDR1 is SQVTM, CDR2 ANQGSEA. The CDR3 totals 12 residues.

The rearrangement joins TRBV27 to TRBJ1-2; 11 positions match TRBD1. The J segment lost 8 bases and the V segment lost 5 bases, leaving 4 bases of the junction unmatched. The CDR3 covers 13 residues. Germline lookup yields CDR1 MNHEY and CDR2 SMNVEV (reference sequence). CDR3 loop: CASSRTGGRGYTF. The CDR3 DNA reads as TGTGCCAGCAGTCGGACAGGGGGCCGGGGCTACACCTTC.

The chain carries TRBV5-1 and TRBJ1-1, with TRBD1 identical over 7 bases. The germline gives CDR1 SGHRS, CDR2 YFSETQ. The V segment lost 0 bases and the J segment 3 bases; nucleotides outside the gene matches: 14. The CDR3 loop spans 18 amino acids. CDR3 amino acids: CASSLGLRGLSVDTEAFF. The CDR3 DNA reads TGCGCCAGCAGCTTGGGATTGAGGGGGCTGTCGGTGGACACTGAAGCTTTCTTT.

The gene calls are TRBV9 and TRBJ2-3; the match to TRBD2 covers 15 bases. From germline, CDR1 is SGDLS and CDR2 YYNGEE. CDR3 length equals 17 residues. V shed 2 bases and J 3 bases; nucleotides not matched to a gene: 4. The CDR3 loop reads CASSVPGLAGGTDTQYF. The CDR3 nucleotides are TGTGCCAGCAGCGTTCCGGGACTAGCGGGAGGAACAGATACGCAGTATTTT.

This clone occurred a few times. The chain couples TRBV29-1 to TRBJ1-1; D is unclear. Trimming stripped 3 bases from V and 2 bases from J, with 7 bases between. Per germline, CDR1 SQVTM and CDR2 ANQGSEA. The CDR3 totals 12 residues. CDR3 DNA: TGCAGCGTTGACAGGAACAACACTGAAGCTTTCTTT. Translating it yields CSVDRNNTEAFF. Full variable domain (remainder filled in from reference TRBV29-1 and TRBJ1-1): SAVISQKPSRDICQRGTSLTIQCQVDSQVTMMFWYRQQPGQSLTLIATANQGSEATYESGFVIDKFPISRPNLTFSTLTVSNMSPEDSSIYLCSVDRNNTEAFFGQGTRLTVV.

Comments on this clone: Different DNA sequences within this sample yield the same CDR3. The chain links TRBV2 to TRBJ2-7; weak D call: TRBD2 (5 bases). V lost 8 bases, J lost 1 base, and 9 bases lay in between. Germline assignment: CDR1 SNHLY and CDR2 FYNNEI. The CDR3 spans 12 residues. The CDR3 sequence: CASGGGSYEQYF. CDR3 nucleotide sequence: TGTGCCAGCGGAGGCGGTTCCTACGAGCAGTACTTC.

The CDR3 DNA reads as TGCGCCAGCAGCCAAGAAGGGACAGGGGGATATGGCTACACCTTC. Protein sequence: CASSQEGTGGYGYTF. The chain joins TRBV4-1 to TRBJ1-2; TRBD1 agrees at 11 bases. V dropped 0 bases and J dropped 5; count of bases not matched to a gene: 2. The CDR3 length is 15 residues. The germline V gene encodes CDR1 MGHRA and CDR2 YSYEKL.

The chain combines TRBV19 with TRBJ2-5, with 8 bases that match TRBD1. This CDR3 has 14 residues. Germline lookup yields CDR1 LNHDA and CDR2 SQIVND (reference sequence). V shed 5 bases, J shed 5 bases, and the junction held 7 bases outside the gene matches. Here the CDR3 DNA reads TGTGCCAGTAGTCCCAGGGGGCTGGGGGAGACCCAGTACTTC. Its translation: CASSPRGLGETQYF.

The chain uses TRBV5-1 and TRBJ1-6; D is perhaps TRBD1 (6 bases). CDR3 length: 15 amino acids. Trimming removed 0 bases from V and 6 bases from J, with 10 bases in between. Germline V gene sequence: CDR1 SGHRS, CDR2 YFSETQ. The DNA of the CDR3 is TGCGCCAGCAGCTTGGCCTTGGACAGTAATTCACCCCTCCACTTT. Residues: CASSLALDSNSPLHF.

The chain links TRBV7-2 to TRBJ1-5; D is uncertain. Germline CDR1 and CDR2: SGHTA and FQGNSA. The CDR3 runs 12 residues. The ends were cut back, 5 bases at V and 3 bases at J, with 5 bases in the middle. For the CDR3, the DNA is TGTGCCAGCAGCCTTTTCAATCAGCCCCAGCATTTT. Protein sequence: CASSLFNQPQHF.

This clone was seen more than once but under ten times. The chain recombines TRBV15 with TRBJ1-4; D is undetermined. This CDR3 spans 19 amino acids. V was trimmed by 2 bases and J by 0 bases, leaving 19 bases between them. Germline V CDR1 and CDR2: LNHNV, YYDKDF (reference sequence). The CDR3 DNA reads TGTGCCACCAGCAGAACACTGTTTCCGGCAGGTTCAACTAATGAAAAACTGTTTTTT. This codes for CATSRTLFPAGSTNEKLFF.

The chain carries TRBV5-4 and TRBJ1-5; D is unresolved. This CDR3 contains 16 residues. The V gene's germline CDR1 is SGHNT and CDR2 YYREEE (reference sequence). V was trimmed by 2 bases and J by 4 bases, leaving 16 bases between them. CDR3 amino acids: CASSFGPPLPNQPQHF. The DNA for the CDR3 is TGTGCCAGCAGCTTTGGCCCGCCCCTCCCGAATCAGCCCCAGCATTTT. The full variable domain, completed using reference TRBV5-4 and TRBJ1-5, is ETGVTQSPTHLIKTRGQQVTLRCSSQSGHNTVSWYQQALGQGPQFIFQYYREEENGRGNFPPRFSGLQFPNYSSELNVNALELDDSALYLCASSFGPPLPNQPQHFGDGTRLSIL.

The chain employs TRBV30 and TRBJ2-7, with TRBD2 as a possible D gene (6 bases). Trimming removed 3 bases at V and 6 bases at J, with 12 bases between. The length of the CDR3 is 12 residues. Germline lookup yields CDR1 GTSNPN and CDR2 SVGIG (reference sequence). In nucleotides, the CDR3 is TGTGCCTGGAGGCGGGGTCCGGGCGAGCAGTACTTC. Residues: CAWRRGPGEQYF.

This clone turned up a few times. The chain carries TRBV11-2 and TRBJ2-6; TRBD2 matches at 11 bases. V trimming: 3 bases; J trimming: 0 bases; junction bases outside the gene matches: 4. The CDR3 contains 18 residues. Germline lookup yields CDR1 SGHAT and CDR2 FQNNGV. Here the CDR3 reads CASSLGLAVLSGANVLTF. The CDR3 DNA reads TGTGCCAGCAGCTTGGGACTAGCGGTCCTCTCTGGGGCCAACGTCCTGACTTTC. Using reference TRBV11-2 and TRBJ2-6 for the parts outside the CDR3, the full variable domain is EAGVAQSPRYKIIEKRQSVAFWCNPISGHATLYWYQQILGQGPKLLIQFQNNGVVDDSQLPKDRFSAERLKGVDSTLKIQPAKLEDSAVYLCASSLGLAVLSGANVLTFGAGSRLTVL.

The rearrangement joins TRBV7-2 to TRBJ2-5, with a weak D call TRBD2 (6 bases). CDR3 length: 16 amino acids. With 2 bases removed from V and 0 bases from J, the gap between germline ends came to 13 bases. Germline CDR1 and CDR2: SGHTA and FQGNSA. CDR3 DNA sequence: TGTGCCAGCAGCTTAAGTCCCCGGGGGTACCAAGAGACCCAGTACTTC. It translates to CASSLSPRGYQETQYF.